Detailed here is one TCR beta chain. What it binds is not known. The method was immunoSEQ multiplex PCR; TCRdb's version includes in-frame clones alone and lacks a portion of them. This table has 180,000 or so clones, 92% appearing once. These data belong to a study of T cell responses to AZD1222 COVID-19 vaccine. General study points: The donor cohort was predominantly white British with a female majority, and clonal diversity may have been underestimated. Without day 14 samples, only post-peak T cell repertoires were studied. The breadth and depth of Spike-specific TCRs increased once two AZD1222 doses had been given.

The germline V gene has CDR1 SGHVS and CDR2 FQNEAQ. With 5 bases removed from V and 3 bases from J, the gap between germline ends came to 10 bases. The CDR3 has 14 amino acids. The receptor's source is an adult who received the AZD1222 COVID-19 vaccine. The sample here was peripheral blood, taken 28 days after the second AZD1222 dose. The V gene is TRBV7-8, the J gene TRBJ1-4; no reliable D call. The CDR3 spells CASSRTDPNEKLFF. For the CDR3, the DNA is TGTGCCAGCAGCCGGACTGACCCTAATGAAAAACTGTTTTTT.